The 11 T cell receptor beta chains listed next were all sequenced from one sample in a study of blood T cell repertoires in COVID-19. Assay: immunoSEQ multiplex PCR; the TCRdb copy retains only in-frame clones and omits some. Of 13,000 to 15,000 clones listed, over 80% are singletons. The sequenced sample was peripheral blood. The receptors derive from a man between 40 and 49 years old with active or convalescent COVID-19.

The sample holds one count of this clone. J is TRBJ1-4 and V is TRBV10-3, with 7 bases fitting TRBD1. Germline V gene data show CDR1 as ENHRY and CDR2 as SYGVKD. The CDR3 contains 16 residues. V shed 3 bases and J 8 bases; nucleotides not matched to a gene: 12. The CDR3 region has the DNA TGTGCCATCAGTGATCAGGGTGGAGGGGGCGAAGAAAAACTGTTTTTT. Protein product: CAISDQGGGGEEKLFF.

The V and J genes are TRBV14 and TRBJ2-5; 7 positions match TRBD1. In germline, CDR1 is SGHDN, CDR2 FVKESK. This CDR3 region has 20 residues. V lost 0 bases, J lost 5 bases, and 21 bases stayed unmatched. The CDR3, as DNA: TGTGCCAGCAGCCAAGAATGGCTCCTGAGGGGGCGCGAGTTTAGGGAGACCCAGTACTTC. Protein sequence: CASSQEWLLRGREFRETQYF.

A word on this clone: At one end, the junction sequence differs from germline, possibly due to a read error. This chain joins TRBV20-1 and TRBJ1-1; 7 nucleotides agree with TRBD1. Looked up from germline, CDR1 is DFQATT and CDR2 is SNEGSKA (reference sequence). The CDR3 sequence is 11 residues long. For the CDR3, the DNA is TGCAGTGCTAGAGCCCCAGGGGGTTGTATCTTT. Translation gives CSARAPGGCIF.

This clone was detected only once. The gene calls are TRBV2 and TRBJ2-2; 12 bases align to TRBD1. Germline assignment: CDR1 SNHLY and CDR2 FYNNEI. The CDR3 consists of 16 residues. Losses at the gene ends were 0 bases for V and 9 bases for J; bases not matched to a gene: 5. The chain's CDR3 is CASSEALRDRGRELFF. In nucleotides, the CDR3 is TGTGCCAGCAGTGAAGCGCTTCGGGACAGGGGGCGGGAGCTGTTTTTT.

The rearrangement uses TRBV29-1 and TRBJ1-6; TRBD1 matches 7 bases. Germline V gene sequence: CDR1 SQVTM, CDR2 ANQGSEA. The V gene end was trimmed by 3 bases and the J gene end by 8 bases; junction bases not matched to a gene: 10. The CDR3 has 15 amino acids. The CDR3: CSVEGEGARDSPLHF. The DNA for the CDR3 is TGCAGCGTTGAGGGAGAGGGGGCGAGAGATTCACCCCTCCACTTT.

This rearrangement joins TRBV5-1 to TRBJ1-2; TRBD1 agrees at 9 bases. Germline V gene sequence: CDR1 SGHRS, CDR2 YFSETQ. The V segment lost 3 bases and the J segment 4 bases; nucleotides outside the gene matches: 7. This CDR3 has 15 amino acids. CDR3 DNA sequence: TGCGCCAGCAGCTCCGGGACAGGGAAGGGCTATGGCTACACCTTC. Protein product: CASSSGTGKGYGYTF.

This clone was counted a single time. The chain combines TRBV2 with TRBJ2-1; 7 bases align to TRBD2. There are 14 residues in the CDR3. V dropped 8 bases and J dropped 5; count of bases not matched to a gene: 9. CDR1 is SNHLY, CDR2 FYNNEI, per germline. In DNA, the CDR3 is TGTGCCAGCGTACCGGGACGGGGGGACAATGAGCAGTTCTTC. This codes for CASVPGRGDNEQFF.

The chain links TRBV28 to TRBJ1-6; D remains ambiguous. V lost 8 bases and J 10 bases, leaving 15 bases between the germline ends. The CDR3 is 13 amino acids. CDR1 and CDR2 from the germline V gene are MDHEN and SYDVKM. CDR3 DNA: TGTGCCAGCCTCGCGGCTTTTAGCTCACCCCTCCACTTT. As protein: CASLAAFSSPLHF. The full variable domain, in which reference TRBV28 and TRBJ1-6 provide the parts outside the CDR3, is DVKVTQSSRYLVKRTGEKVFLECVQDMDHENMFWYRQDPGLGLRLIYFSYDVKMKEKGDIPEGYSVSREKKERFSLILESASTNQTSMYLCASLAAFSSPLHFGNGTRLTVT.

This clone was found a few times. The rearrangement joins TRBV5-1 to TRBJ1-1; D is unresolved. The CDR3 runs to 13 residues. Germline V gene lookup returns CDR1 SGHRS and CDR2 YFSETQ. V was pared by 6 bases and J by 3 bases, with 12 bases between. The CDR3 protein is CASNGQVDTEAFF. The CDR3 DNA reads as TGCGCCAGCAATGGTCAGGTTGACACTGAAGCTTTCTTT. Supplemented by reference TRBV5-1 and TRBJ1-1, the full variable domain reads KAGVTQTPRYLIKTRGQQVTLSCSPISGHRSVSWYQQTPGQGLQFLFEYFSETQRNKGNFPGRFSGRQFSNSRSEMNVSTLELGDSALYLCASNGQVDTEAFFGQGTRLTVV.

Here the CDR3 DNA reads TGCAGTGCTAGTGGCACCGTCGCGGGGGGGCGAACAGATACGCAGTATTTT. This codes for CSASGTVAGGRTDTQYF. The rearrangement joins TRBV20-1 to TRBJ2-3, with 9 bases matching TRBD2. CDR1 is DFQATT, CDR2 SNEGSKA, per germline (reference sequence). There are 17 residues in the CDR3. J was trimmed by 3 bases and V by 3 bases; bases with no gene match: 13.

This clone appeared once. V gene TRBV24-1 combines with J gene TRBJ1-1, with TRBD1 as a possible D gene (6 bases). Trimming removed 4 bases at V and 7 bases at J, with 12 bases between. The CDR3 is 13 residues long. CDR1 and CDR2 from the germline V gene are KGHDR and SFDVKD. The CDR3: CATSEPGHNEAFF. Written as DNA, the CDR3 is TGTGCCACCAGTGAGCCGGGACACAATGAAGCTTTCTTT.